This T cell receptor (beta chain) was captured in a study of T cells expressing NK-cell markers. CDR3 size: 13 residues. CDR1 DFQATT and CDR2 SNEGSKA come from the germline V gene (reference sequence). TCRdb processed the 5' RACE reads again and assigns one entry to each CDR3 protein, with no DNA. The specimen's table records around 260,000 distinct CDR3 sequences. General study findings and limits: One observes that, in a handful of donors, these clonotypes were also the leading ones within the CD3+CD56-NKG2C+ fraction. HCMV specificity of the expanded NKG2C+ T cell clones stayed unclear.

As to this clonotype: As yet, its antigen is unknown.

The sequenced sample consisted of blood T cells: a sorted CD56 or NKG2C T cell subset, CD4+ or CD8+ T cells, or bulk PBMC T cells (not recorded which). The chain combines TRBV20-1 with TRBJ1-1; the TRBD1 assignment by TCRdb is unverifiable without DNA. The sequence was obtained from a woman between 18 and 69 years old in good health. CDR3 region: CSASKGVVTEAFF.